The 22 T cell receptor beta chains given below trace back to one sample, sequenced in a study of T cell repertoires in cytomegalovirus infection. TCRdb used MiXCR to reprocess the reads, holding one entry per CDR3 protein. Of approximately 260,000 distinct CDR3 sequences detected, about 18% appear once; the ten largest clones hold roughly half. Sequencing was done on a sample of CD8+ T cells from PBMCs. The receptors stem from a human donor in good health (CMV status not recorded). Some clones in this sample may be carry-over from other donors' samples.

This clonotype has just a few counts. This chain connects TRBV7-9 to TRBJ1-6; 8 bases are a match to TRBD1. V lost 5 bases and J lost 5; bases outside the gene matches: 8. This CDR3 region has 16 residues. Germline-derived CDR1 and CDR2 are SEHNR and FQNEAQ (reference sequence). CDR3 region: CASSPSGTGHNSPLHF. In DNA, the CDR3 is TGTGCCAGCAGCCCGTCCGGGACAGGACATAATTCACCCCTCCACTTT.

The chain is built from TRBV6-5 and TRBJ1-2; maybe TRBD1 (6 bases). Between the trimmed V and J ends, which lost 6 bases and 0 bases, there was a span of 14 bases. CDR1 is MNHEY and CDR2 is SVGAGI in the germline V gene. The CDR3 has 15 amino acids. CDR3 coding DNA: TGTGCCAGCAGGTCCTACAGGGAAGCTAACTATGGCTACACCTTC. It is translated as CASRSYREANYGYTF.

This chain connects TRBV28 to TRBJ2-7, with 9 bases that match TRBD1. The germline V gene has CDR1 MDHEN and CDR2 SYDVKM. The ends lost 5 bases at V and 2 bases at J; junction bases unmatched: 7. The CDR3 sequence is 15 residues long. The CDR3 DNA is TGTGCCAGCAGTGCGGGACAGGGCAGTGCCTACGAGCAGTACTTC. Translation: CASSAGQGSAYEQYF.

The rearrangement joins TRBV7-9 to TRBJ1-1; 7 nucleotides align to TRBD1. The V and J ends lost 4 bases and 3 bases, in that order; junction bases with no gene match: 20. Per germline, CDR1 SEHNR and CDR2 FQNEAQ (reference sequence). The CDR3 totals 19 residues. The CDR3 loop is CASSSGQTGQTGRDTEAFF. The CDR3 DNA reads TGTGCCAGCAGCTCGGGACAAACGGGCCAGACAGGGAGGGACACTGAAGCTTTCTTT.

This sequence joins TRBV7-9 and TRBJ2-1; D is unclear. V was pared by 8 bases and J by 5 bases, with 16 bases between. CDR3 size: 14 residues. Looked up from germline, CDR1 is SEHNR and CDR2 is FQNEAQ (reference sequence). CDR3 sequence reads: CASLTWVDNNEQFF. The CDR3, as DNA: TGTGCCAGCCTTACCTGGGTCGATAACAATGAGCAGTTCTTC.

The CDR3 loop is CASSDSGQGSDTQYF. In nucleotides, the CDR3 is TGTGCCAGCAGTGACTCCGGACAGGGGTCAGATACGCAGTATTTT. The chain combines TRBV6-4 with TRBJ2-3; 9 bases line up with TRBD1. V gave up 0 bases and J gave up 4 bases; unmatched junction bases: 2. The CDR3 is made up of 15 amino acids. Germline V gives CDR1 MRHNA, CDR2 SNTAGT.

The chain has TRBV20-1 and TRBJ2-3, with 8 nucleotides matching TRBD1. CDR1 is DFQATT and CDR2 is SNEGSKA in the germline V gene (reference sequence). The V and J ends lost 5 bases and 5 bases, in that order; junction bases with no gene match: 15. There are 16 residues in the CDR3. The CDR3 region is CSAHYPAGGLVDTQYF. CDR3 nucleotides: TGCAGTGCTCACTACCCAGCAGGGGGCTTGGTAGATACGCAGTATTTT.

This clonotype was detected a few times. V gene TRBV18 combines with J gene TRBJ1-2, with 8 bases that match TRBD1. Trimming removed 6 bases from V and 4 bases from J; junction bases left unmatched: 4. Per germline, CDR1 KGHSH and CDR2 LQKENI. The CDR3 loop spans 13 amino acids. CDR3 DNA sequence: TGTGCCAGCTCCCCAGGGGGCCGCTATGGCTACACCTTC. This encodes CASSPGGRYGYTF.

This clonotype was found many times. The chain combines TRBV20-1 with TRBJ1-4, with D tentatively TRBD1 (5 bases). The CDR3 has 15 amino acids. Germline assignment: CDR1 DFQATT and CDR2 SNEGSKA (reference sequence). V lost 5 bases and J 3 bases, leaving 16 bases between the germline ends. The CDR3 here is CSAWGGPAPNEKLFF. The CDR3 nucleotides are TGCAGTGCTTGGGGCGGACCCGCACCTAATGAAAAACTGTTTTTT.

The table lists this clonotype with a few counts. This chain uses TRBV27 with TRBJ2-1, with a possible D match to TRBD1 (5 bases). Trimming removed 2 bases at V and 7 bases at J, with 24 bases between. This CDR3 spans 18 amino acids. From germline, CDR1 is MNHEY and CDR2 SMNVEV (reference sequence). CDR3 region: CASSLSHGGQGFGNEQFF. CDR3 bases: TGTGCCAGCAGTTTAAGCCATGGCGGCCAGGGATTTGGGAATGAGCAGTTCTTC.

This clonotype turned up a few times. This sequence joins TRBV28 and TRBJ1-2, with D maybe TRBD1 (5 bases). Trimming cost V 8 bases and J 6 bases, with 22 bases left between them. The germline V gene has CDR1 MDHEN and CDR2 SYDVKM. This CDR3 contains 15 residues. This chain's CDR3 is CASRKSPGDQDGYTF. Written as DNA, the CDR3 is TGTGCCAGCCGGAAGTCCCCGGGGGATCAAGATGGCTACACCTTC.

This rearrangement joins TRBV19 to TRBJ2-7; 8 bases line up with TRBD1. With 1 base clipped from V and 2 bases from J, the junction kept 4 bases outside the gene matches. This CDR3 region has 15 residues. Germline assignment: CDR1 LNHDA and CDR2 SQIVND (reference sequence). The CDR3 bases are TGTGCCAGTAGTATAGTGGAGGACAGGGCCTACGAGCAGTACTTC. It translates to CASSIVEDRAYEQYF.

This clonotype was counted a few times. The genes are TRBV28 and TRBJ2-7; 7 nucleotides match TRBD1. Trimming at V came to 6 bases and at J to 3 bases, leaving 11 bases not matched to a gene. This CDR3 has 15 residues. Germline lookup yields CDR1 MDHEN and CDR2 SYDVKM. The CDR3 DNA follows: TGTGCCAGCAGCCCACGTCCGGGACAGAACTACGAGCAGTACTTC. Translating it yields CASSPRPGQNYEQYF.

This clonotype was observed at least ten times. The rearrangement uses TRBV7-6 and TRBJ2-2; D is unclear. V shed 2 bases and J shed 2 bases, with 9 bases lying between them. Germline V gives CDR1 SGHVS, CDR2 FNYEAQ. This CDR3 has 15 amino acids. The CDR3 nucleotides read TGTGCCAGCAGCTTAAATAGCCGAAACACCGGGGAGCTGTTTTTT. Translation: CASSLNSRNTGELFF. The complete variable domain, with remaining parts taken from reference TRBV7-6 and TRBJ2-2, reads GAGVSQSPRYKVTKRGQDVALRCDPISGHVSLYWYRQALGQGPEFLTYFNYEAQQDKSGLPNDRFSAERPEGSISTLTIQRTEQRDSAMYRCASSLNSRNTGELFFGEGSRLTVL.

This clonotype has only a few counts. This chain joins TRBV5-1 and TRBJ1-4; possible D gene TRBD1, 6 bases. Trimming stripped 0 bases from V and 3 bases from J, with 6 bases between. Per germline, CDR1 SGHRS and CDR2 YFSETQ. This CDR3 region has 14 residues. The CDR3 nucleotides are TGCGCCAGCAGCTTGGGGACAGCTAATGAAAAACTGTTTTTT. It encodes CASSLGTANEKLFF.

This chain connects TRBV6-2 or TRBV6-3 to TRBJ1-1, with a possible D match to TRBD1 (5 bases). Trimming took off 6 bases at V and 3 bases at J, with 11 bases between the two ends. The CDR3 consists of 13 residues. Per the germline V gene, CDR1 is MNHEY and CDR2 is SVGEGT. CDR3 bases: TGTGCCAGCAGGGGACTCTCGGACACTGAAGCTTTCTTT. Translated: CASRGLSDTEAFF.

V usage is TRBV19 and J usage is TRBJ1-5; the match to TRBD1 covers 9 bases. Unmatched junction bases numbered 5, after V lost 7 bases and J lost 4 bases. Germline CDR1 and CDR2: LNHDA and SQIVND (reference sequence). There are 14 residues in the CDR3. The DNA of the CDR3 is TGTGCCAGTATCCCGGGACAGGGTAATCAGCCCCAGCATTTT. Protein sequence: CASIPGQGNQPQHF. Supplemented by reference TRBV19 and TRBJ1-5, the full variable domain reads DGGITQSPKYLFRKEGQNVTLSCEQNLNHDAMYWYRQDPGQGLRLIYYSQIVNDFQKGDIAEGYSVSREKKESFPLTVTSAQKNPTAFYLCASIPGQGNQPQHFGDGTRLSIL.

This clonotype was found many times. The rearrangement uses TRBV7-9 and TRBJ1-2; no clear D gene. The length of the CDR3 is 12 residues. V was trimmed by 1 base and J by 9 bases, leaving 9 bases between them. Germline V gene sequence: CDR1 SEHNR, CDR2 FQNEAQ (reference sequence). As DNA, the CDR3 is TGTGCCAGCAGCTTAGAAGGGTATCGCTACACCTTC. Protein product: CASSLEGYRYTF. The variable domain in full, with the rest retrieved from reference TRBV7-9 and TRBJ1-2, is DTGVSQNPRHKITKRGQNVTFRCDPISEHNRLYWYRQTLGQGPEFLTYFQNEAQLEKSRLLSDRFSAERPKGSFSTLEIQRTEQGDSAMYLCASSLEGYRYTFGSGTRLTVV.

The genes are TRBV7-6 and TRBJ2-1, with 7 bases aligning to TRBD2. CDR3 size: 17 residues. The germline V gene encodes CDR1 SGHVS and CDR2 FNYEAQ. V shed 6 bases and J 7 bases; nucleotides not matched to a gene: 18. The CDR3: CASSSDPYAGVANEQFF. CDR3 bases: TGTGCCAGCAGTTCCGACCCCTATGCGGGGGTTGCAAATGAGCAGTTCTTC. The variable domain in full, with the rest retrieved from reference TRBV7-6 and TRBJ2-1, is GAGVSQSPRYKVTKRGQDVALRCDPISGHVSLYWYRQALGQGPEFLTYFNYEAQQDKSGLPNDRFSAERPEGSISTLTIQRTEQRDSAMYRCASSSDPYAGVANEQFFGPGTRLTVL.

The rearrangement uses TRBV2 and TRBJ1-4; D remains ambiguous. The CDR3 length is 14 residues. With 7 bases removed from V and 8 bases from J, the gap between germline ends came to 17 bases. The V gene's germline CDR1 is SNHLY and CDR2 FYNNEI. CDR3 coding DNA: TGTGCCAGCAACGAGCTAACCGAGGGAGAAAAACTGTTTTTT. It is translated as CASNELTEGEKLFF.

The chain uses TRBV7-2 and TRBJ2-4, with D possibly matching TRBD2 (6 bases). The CDR3 is made up of 17 amino acids. V dropped 5 bases and J dropped 0 bases, with 17 bases sitting between them. Germline V CDR1 and CDR2: SGHTA, FQGNSA. The CDR3 loop is CASSLNGGAVAKNIQYF. In DNA form, the CDR3 reads TGTGCCAGCAGCCTCAATGGAGGGGCAGTAGCCAAAAACATTCAGTACTTC. Complete variable domain (other parts from reference TRBV7-2 and TRBJ2-4): GAGVSQSPSNKVTEKGKDVELRCDPISGHTALYWYRQSLGQGLEFLIYFQGNSAPDKSGLPSDRFSAERTGGSVSTLTIQRTQQEDSAVYLCASSLNGGAVAKNIQYFGAGTRLSVL.

This clonotype showed up many times. The genes are TRBV20-1 and TRBJ1-5; 7 bases align to TRBD1. The CDR3 covers 15 residues. Germline V CDR1 and CDR2: DFQATT, SNEGSKA (reference sequence). Germline trimming cut 0 bases from V and 4 bases from J; bases unmatched to any gene: 6. The CDR3 here is CSARDAGTENQPQHF. In DNA, the CDR3 is TGCAGTGCTAGAGACGCCGGGACAGAAAATCAGCCCCAGCATTTT.